These 22 T cell receptor beta chains came from one sample sequenced in a study of T-cell memory formation after mild COVID-19 (TCRdb year 2021). The receptor library was made with 5' RACE. TCRdb lists the instrument as Illumina NovaSeq 6000. Clones were called with MiXCR by TCRdb after fastp trimmed the public reads at Q25, and only in-frame beta chains were retained. Merged by CDR3 protein, the rows form single entries marked with the most common genes and DNA. This sample has about 390,000 distinct CDR3 sequences in its table, and roughly 15% of those were observed once. About a fifth of the sample belongs to the ten largest clones. Sequencing used PBMCs or a T cell subset sorted from them (not recorded which). The receptors come from a man younger than 35 who had mild COVID-19 (a few samples of this study predate the infection). The sample titles of this study are shuffled in the database, so cell type and time point are left out; the donor was told from shared clones.

The chain uses TRBV7-2 and TRBJ1-1, with no clear D. This CDR3 comprises 14 residues. V was clipped by 3 bases and J by 1 base, with 9 bases between them. Germline V gene data show CDR1 as SGHTA and CDR2 as FQGNSA. CDR3 nucleotides: TGTGCCAGCAGCTTTTATGCCAGGAACACTGAAGCTTTCTTT. It yields the protein CASSFYARNTEAFF.

The chain links TRBV6-1 to TRBJ1-5; D not resolved. The CDR3 length is 14 residues. Per the germline V gene, CDR1 is MNHNS and CDR2 is SASEGT. The V and J ends lost 7 bases and 4 bases respectively, with 14 bases between them. CDR3 in DNA: TGTGCCAGCATCTCCTGGAAGGAGAATCAGCCCCAGCATTTT. Its translation: CASISWKENQPQHF.

The CDR3 loop reads CASSPSQGDTQYF. Written as DNA, the CDR3 is TGTGCCAGCAGCCCCTCCCAGGGGGATACGCAGTATTTT. The chain uses TRBV7-3 and TRBJ2-3; D might be TRBD1 (6 bases). V was clipped by 5 bases and J by 6 bases, with 12 bases between them. The CDR3 contains 13 residues. Germline CDR1 is SGHTA and CDR2 is FQGTGA.

This chain connects TRBV30 to TRBJ1-1; the D is unclear. CDR3 length: 11 residues. Trimming removed 5 bases from V and 0 bases from J, with 4 bases in between. Per germline, CDR1 GTSNPN and CDR2 SVGIG (reference sequence). Written as DNA, the CDR3 is TGTGCCTGGGAGGTGAACACTGAAGCTTTCTTT. Its translation is CAWEVNTEAFF.

This clonotype has at least ten counts. The J gene is TRBJ1-1, the V gene TRBV7-9, with D perhaps TRBD1 (6 bases). Germline assignment: CDR1 SEHNR and CDR2 FQNEAQ (reference sequence). The CDR3 covers 12 residues. Between the trimmed V and J ends, which lost 4 bases and 6 bases, there was a span of 9 bases. The CDR3 DNA reads TGTGCCAGCAGCTCGGGGGGCGCTGAAGCTTTCTTT. As protein: CASSSGGAEAFF. Looking up the rest from reference TRBV7-9 and TRBJ1-1 gives the full variable domain: DTGVSQNPRHKITKRGQNVTFRCDPISEHNRLYWYRQTLGQGPEFLTYFQNEAQLEKSRLLSDRFSAERPKGSFSTLEIQRTEQGDSAMYLCASSSGGAEAFFGQGTRLTVV.

This chain joins TRBV3-1 and TRBJ1-4; TRBD1 agrees at 7 bases. V was clipped by 2 bases and J by 0 bases; unmatched bases: 0. This CDR3 comprises 15 residues. Looked up from germline, CDR1 is LGHDT and CDR2 is YNNKEL (reference sequence). The CDR3 spells CASSQTGATNEKLFF. DNA of the CDR3: TGTGCCAGCAGCCAAACAGGGGCAACTAATGAAAAACTGTTTTTT.

This sequence joins TRBV20-1 and TRBJ1-2; D may be TRBD1 (6 bases). CDR1 is DFQATT and CDR2 is SNEGSKA in the germline V gene (reference sequence). V gave up 6 bases and J gave up 13 bases, with 18 bases separating them. The CDR3 is 11 residues long. CDR3 sequence reads: CSARDTGSVTF. The CDR3 coding sequence is TGCAGTGCGAGGGACACGGGGTCGGTCACCTTC.

This clonotype was detected a few times. The chain is built from TRBV20-1 and TRBJ2-7; TRBD1 matches at 7 bases. The CDR3 sequence is 14 residues long. V shed 1 base, J shed 5 bases, and the junction held 8 bases outside the gene matches. Germline values: CDR1 DFQATT, CDR2 SNEGSKA (reference sequence). The CDR3 reads CSARVRGRIHEQYF. As DNA, the CDR3 is TGCAGTGCTAGAGTGAGGGGGCGGATTCACGAGCAGTACTTC.

This chain links TRBV2 with TRBJ2-7, with a tentative D call TRBD1 (6 bases). The germline V gene has CDR1 SNHLY and CDR2 FYNNEI. Trimming removed 7 bases from V and 3 bases from J, with 13 bases in between. This CDR3 region has 13 residues. CDR3 amino acids: CASTMETGYEQYV. In DNA form, the CDR3 reads TGTGCCAGCACAATGGAGACAGGCTACGAGCAGTACGTC.

The chain uses TRBV12-3 or TRBV12-4 and TRBJ2-5, with 7 bases lining up with TRBD1. After removal of 8 bases from V and 1 base from J, the junction contained 4 bases not matched to a gene. The CDR3 is 13 amino acids. The CDR3 sequence: CASGRDSQETQYF. The CDR3 DNA is TGTGCCAGCGGACGGGACAGCCAAGAGACCCAGTACTTC.

The sample holds a few counts of this clonotype. J is TRBJ2-2 and V is TRBV5-4; D is possibly TRBD1 (6 bases). This CDR3 contains 15 residues. V lost 4 bases, J lost 1 base, and 11 bases lay in between. Looked up from germline, CDR1 is SGHNT and CDR2 is YYREEE (reference sequence). The CDR3 DNA sequence: TGTGCCAGCAGCCAACAACAGGGGAACACCGGGGAGCTGTTTTTT. Its translation is CASSQQQGNTGELFF.

The gene calls are TRBV10-1 and TRBJ1-3; 7 bases align to TRBD1. The germline CDR1 and CDR2 sequences are WNHNN and SYGVQD (reference sequence). The CDR3 is made up of 15 amino acids. V shed 6 bases and J 0 bases; nucleotides not matched to a gene: 5. The CDR3 loop is CASSRDRSSGNTIYF. The CDR3 DNA sequence: TGCGCCAGCAGCCGGGACAGAAGCTCTGGAAACACCATATATTTT.

This clonotype was seen a handful of times. The rearrangement joins TRBV4-3 to TRBJ2-7; D is possibly TRBD2 (5 bases). V was shortened by 0 bases and J by 3 bases, with 9 bases between the two germline ends. The CDR3 is made up of 14 amino acids. Germline V gives CDR1 LGHNA, CDR2 YSLEER. This CDR3 reads CASSQDPADYEQYF. CDR3 coding DNA: TGCGCCAGCAGCCAAGATCCAGCGGACTACGAGCAGTACTTC.

J is TRBJ2-1 and V is TRBV3-1; D is unclear. The CDR3 runs to 12 residues. Deletions cut 4 bases from V and 7 bases from J, with 8 bases between. Germline V gene data show CDR1 as LGHDT and CDR2 as YNNKEL (reference sequence). The CDR3 spells CASSRYLNEQFF. The DNA of the CDR3 is TGTGCCAGCAGCCGCTACCTGAATGAGCAGTTCTTC.

This clonotype was seen a handful of times. This chain uses TRBV18 with TRBJ2-5, with a possible D match to TRBD1 (5 bases). The germline V and J ends were trimmed by 2 bases and 2 bases, with 9 bases remaining between them. The CDR3 runs to 14 residues. Germline loops: CDR1 KGHSH, CDR2 LQKENI. The CDR3 loop reads CASSPRGAQETQYF. CDR3 DNA: TGTGCCAGCTCACCAAGGGGTGCGCAAGAGACCCAGTACTTC.

This clonotype has just a few counts. The chain combines TRBV7-9 with TRBJ1-1, with 11 bases lining up with TRBD1. CDR1 and CDR2 (germline): SEHNR, FQNEAQ (reference sequence). The CDR3 sequence is 16 residues long. The V gene end was trimmed by 4 bases and the J gene end by 6 bases; junction bases not matched to a gene: 10. CDR3 nucleotides: TGTGCCAGCAGCTATTCCGGGACAGGGGGATCCGCTGAAGCTTTCTTT. It translates to CASSYSGTGGSAEAFF.

J is TRBJ2-2 and V is TRBV7-2; the match to TRBD2 covers 12 bases. The CDR3 contains 17 residues. J was trimmed by 2 bases and V by 10 bases; bases with no gene match: 11. Germline CDR1 is SGHTA and CDR2 is FQGNSA. CDR3 in DNA: TGTGCCACCCCTAACCCTAGCGGGGGGGCCAACACCGGGGAGCTGTTTTTT. It translates to CATPNPSGGANTGELFF.

The chain couples TRBV5-1 to TRBJ1-6; 10 bases are shared with TRBD1. There are 15 residues in the CDR3. Germline CDR1 and CDR2: SGHRS and YFSETQ. V shed 3 bases, J shed 11 bases, and the junction held 8 bases outside the gene matches. The DNA for the CDR3 is TGCGCCAGCAGCTCGGACGGGGGACAGGGGACACCCCTCCACTTT. Its translation: CASSSDGGQGTPLHF.

This clonotype turned up a few times. The chain recombines TRBV27 with TRBJ2-2, with 10 bases that match TRBD2. V shed 2 bases, J shed 4 bases, and the junction held 10 bases outside the gene matches. The germline CDR1 and CDR2 sequences are MNHEY and SMNVEV (reference sequence). This CDR3 comprises 18 residues. The CDR3 nucleotides are TGTGCCAGCAGTTTAGCGAGCGGGGGGGCCCCTGCCACCGGGGAGCTGTTTTTT. Translated: CASSLASGGAPATGELFF.

This clonotype turned up a few times. The chain joins TRBV5-4 to TRBJ1-4; the D is unclear. Trimming shortened V by 0 bases and J by 3 bases, and 9 bases separated the two germline ends. CDR1 is SGHNT, CDR2 YYREEE, per germline (reference sequence). The CDR3 sequence is 15 residues long. CDR3 sequence: CASSLAKGSNEKLFF. As DNA, the CDR3 is TGTGCCAGCAGCTTGGCCAAGGGTTCTAATGAAAAACTGTTTTTT. The complete variable domain, with remaining parts taken from reference TRBV5-4 and TRBJ1-4, reads ETGVTQSPTHLIKTRGQQVTLRCSSQSGHNTVSWYQQALGQGPQFIFQYYREEENGRGNFPPRFSGLQFPNYSSELNVNALELDDSALYLCASSLAKGSNEKLFFGSGTQLSVL.

In its sample, this clonotype was seen a few times. V and J are TRBV6-1 and TRBJ2-7; 8 bases match TRBD1. The CDR3 consists of 15 residues. The J segment lost 3 bases and the V segment lost 4 bases, leaving 8 bases of the junction unmatched. The germline gives CDR1 MNHNS, CDR2 SASEGT. The CDR3 nucleotides are TGTGCCAGCAGTGGTAACAGGGGGACCGTCTACGAGCAGTACTTC. This gives the protein CASSGNRGTVYEQYF.

This clonotype was recorded a few times. V usage is TRBV11-3 and J usage is TRBJ2-3; 7 nucleotides align to TRBD1. The V and J ends lost 1 base and 11 bases, in that order; junction bases with no gene match: 9. This CDR3 has 14 amino acids. Germline V gives CDR1 SGHNT, CDR2 YENEEA. CDR3 DNA: TGTGCCAGCAGCTTAGGCAGGGGGAACGCCCGGCAGTATTTT. Amino acids: CASSLGRGNARQYF.